One and the same sample provided the 14 T cell receptor beta chains below, sequenced in a study of cytomegalovirus exposure and HLA in healthy donors. This table comes from immunoSEQ multiplex PCR, and its TCRdb copy is limited to in-frame clones, with some not included. There are more than 120,000 clones in the sample; 70% to 90% occur only once, and just over 8.5% lies in the top ten. The sequencing sample was made of PBMCs. The receptors were gathered from a man aged 18 to 35 in good health and CMV-seropositive.

This clone was detected only a few times. The gene calls are TRBV29-1 and TRBJ2-1, with 7 bases lining up with TRBD2. The CDR3 is 13 amino acids. With 4 bases clipped from V and 6 bases from J, the junction kept 6 bases outside the gene matches. CDR1 SQVTM and CDR2 ANQGSEA come from the germline V gene. Here the CDR3 reads CSVVGDYSNEQFF. As DNA, the CDR3 is TGCAGCGTTGTAGGGGACTACTCCAATGAGCAGTTCTTC.

This chain uses TRBV30 with TRBJ1-2, with D possibly being TRBD1 (5 bases). V lost 4 bases, J lost 5 bases, and 8 bases lay in between. Germline V gene lookup returns CDR1 GTSNPN and CDR2 SVGIG (reference sequence). The CDR3 length is 11 residues. The CDR3 loop reads CAWKGLYGYTF. As DNA, the CDR3 is TGTGCCTGGAAGGGGTTGTATGGCTACACCTTC.

This rearrangement joins TRBV27 to TRBJ2-2; D remains unclear. The V gene's germline CDR1 is MNHEY and CDR2 SMNVEV (reference sequence). This CDR3 comprises 16 residues. The germline V and J ends were trimmed by 1 base and 2 bases, with 11 bases remaining between them. For the CDR3, the DNA is TGTGCCAGCAGTTTATGGTCGGTTCCCAACACCGGGGAGCTGTTTTTT. Protein sequence: CASSLWSVPNTGELFF.

This clone came up once. The rearrangement links TRBV5-4 to TRBJ1-1; 8 bases line up with TRBD1. From germline, CDR1 is SGHNT and CDR2 YYREEE (reference sequence). CDR3 length equals 15 residues. Trimming removed 0 bases from V and 1 base from J; junction bases left unmatched: 2. The CDR3 region is CASSLGTGWNTEAFF. The CDR3 nucleotides are TGTGCCAGCAGCTTGGGGACAGGGTGGAACACTGAAGCTTTCTTT.

The chain has TRBV2 and TRBJ2-7; 7 bases map to TRBD1. Germline CDR1 is SNHLY and CDR2 is FYNNEI. J gave up 7 bases and V 5 bases, and 8 bases lay outside the gene matches. The CDR3 extends over 13 amino acids. CDR3 in amino acids: CASSLPQGVEQYF. In DNA form, the CDR3 reads TGTGCCAGCAGTCTACCCCAGGGGGTAGAGCAGTACTTC.

The gene calls are TRBV7-3 and TRBJ2-1; 7 bases are shared with TRBD2. This CDR3 contains 14 residues. Germline values: CDR1 SGHTA, CDR2 FQGTGA. The junction had 4 bases not matched to a gene; V was cut back by 2 bases and J by 6 bases. The CDR3 spells CASSLSSSGNEQFF. The CDR3 region has the DNA TGTGCCAGCAGCTTATCTTCTAGCGGCAATGAGCAGTTCTTC.

The DNA of the CDR3 is TGCGCCAGCAGTCGGCAGCGCTTTAGCACAGATACGCAGTATTTT. Translating gives CASSRQRFSTDTQYF. The V gene is TRBV10-1, the J gene TRBJ2-3; D not certain. Trimming pared 5 bases from V and 0 bases from J, leaving 12 bases between. The CDR3 covers 15 residues. Germline V CDR1 and CDR2: WNHNN, SYGVQD (reference sequence).

The genes are TRBV30 and TRBJ2-7; no definite D call. CDR1 GTSNPN and CDR2 SVGIG come from the germline V gene (reference sequence). This CDR3 contains 19 residues. V lost 1 base to trimming and J lost 0 bases, with 25 bases between them. CDR3 residues: CAWSGLAANPITSSYEQYF. CDR3 DNA: TGTGCCTGGAGTGGGTTAGCAGCAAACCCCATTACCTCCTCCTACGAGCAGTACTTC.

This chain connects TRBV7-9 to TRBJ1-1; D is undetermined. This CDR3 region has 16 residues. V lost 1 base and J lost 0, with 12 bases in between. The germline V gene has CDR1 SEHNR and CDR2 FQNEAQ (reference sequence). CDR3 region: CASSLGTAGMNTEAFF. In DNA form, the CDR3 reads TGTGCCAGCAGCTTAGGGACCGCGGGAATGAACACTGAAGCTTTCTTT.

The J gene is TRBJ2-1, the V gene TRBV9; TRBD2 agrees at 8 bases. The CDR3 loop spans 16 amino acids. CDR1 SGDLS and CDR2 YYNGEE come from the germline V gene. Losses at the gene ends were 7 bases for V and 4 bases for J; bases not matched to a gene: 13. CDR3 region: CASESTGTSSYNEQFF. The CDR3 nucleotides read TGTGCCAGCGAATCCACCGGGACTAGTTCTTACAATGAGCAGTTCTTC. Full variable domain (remainder filled in from reference TRBV9 and TRBJ2-1): DSGVTQTPKHLITATGQRVTLRCSPRSGDLSVYWYQQSLDQGLQFLIQYYNGEERAKGNILERFSAQQFPDLHSELNLSSLELGDSALYFCASESTGTSSYNEQFFGPGTRLTVL.

This sequence joins TRBV7-8 and TRBJ2-7; D possibly corresponds to TRBD2 (5 bases). V was shortened by 1 base and J by 2 bases, with 12 bases between the two germline ends. CDR3 size: 15 residues. Germline V lookup: CDR1 SGHVS, CDR2 FQNEAQ. Written as DNA, the CDR3 is TGTGCCAGCAGCTTAGAGGGAGTAGGAACCTACGAGCAGTACTTC. It yields the protein CASSLEGVGTYEQYF.

This clone has just one count. The chain carries TRBV9 and TRBJ2-7; tentatively, D is TRBD2 (6 bases). V was pared by 0 bases and J by 0 bases, with 13 bases between. The CDR3 covers 16 residues. Germline V gives CDR1 SGDLS, CDR2 YYNGEE. This CDR3 reads CASSVGVRESSYEQYF. In nucleotides, the CDR3 is TGTGCCAGCAGCGTAGGGGTCCGGGAGAGCTCCTACGAGCAGTACTTC.

The table lists this clone with many counts. The chain carries TRBV5-4 and TRBJ2-7; D unclear. Between the trimmed V and J ends, which lost 4 bases and 6 bases, there was a span of 11 bases. CDR3 size: 12 residues. CDR1 is SGHNT, CDR2 YYREEE, per germline (reference sequence). The CDR3 DNA sequence: TGTGCCAGCAGCCGAGACTCGTCCGAGCAGTACTTC. It is translated as CASSRDSSEQYF.

In its sample, this clone was seen a few times. This chain connects TRBV2 to TRBJ1-3; possibly TRBD1 for D (5 bases). Trimming took off 6 bases at V and 4 bases at J, with 22 bases between the two ends. This CDR3 is 17 amino acids long. The V gene's germline CDR1 is SNHLY and CDR2 FYNNEI. The CDR3, as DNA: TGTGCCAGCAGCCTCCAGGACGCAGGGATAACGGGAAACACCATATATTTT. Protein product: CASSLQDAGITGNTIYF.